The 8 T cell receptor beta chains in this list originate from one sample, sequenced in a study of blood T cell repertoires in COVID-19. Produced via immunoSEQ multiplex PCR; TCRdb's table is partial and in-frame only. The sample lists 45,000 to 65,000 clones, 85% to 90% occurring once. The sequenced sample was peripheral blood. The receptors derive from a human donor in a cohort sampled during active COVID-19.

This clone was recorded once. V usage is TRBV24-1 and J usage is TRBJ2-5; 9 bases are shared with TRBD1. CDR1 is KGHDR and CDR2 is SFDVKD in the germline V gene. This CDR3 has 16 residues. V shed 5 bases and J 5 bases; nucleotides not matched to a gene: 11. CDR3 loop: CATSGDPGQGYETQYF. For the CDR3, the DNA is TGTGCCACCAGTGGTGACCCGGGACAGGGTTATGAGACCCAGTACTTC.

The CDR3 region is CASSFGGADTQYF. The CDR3 nucleotides are TGTGCCAGCAGTTTCGGGGGGGCGGATACGCAGTATTTT. V is TRBV12-3 or TRBV12-4 and J is TRBJ2-3; 8 bases align to TRBD2. V lost 3 bases to trimming and J lost 6 bases; unmatched junction nucleotides: 2. This CDR3 has 13 residues.

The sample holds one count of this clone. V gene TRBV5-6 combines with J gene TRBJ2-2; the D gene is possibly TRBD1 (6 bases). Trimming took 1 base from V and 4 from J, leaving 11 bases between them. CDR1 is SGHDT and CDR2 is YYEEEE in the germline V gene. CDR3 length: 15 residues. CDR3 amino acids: CASSLPGDVTGELFF. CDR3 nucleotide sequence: TGTGCCAGCAGCTTGCCAGGGGATGTCACCGGGGAGCTGTTTTTT.

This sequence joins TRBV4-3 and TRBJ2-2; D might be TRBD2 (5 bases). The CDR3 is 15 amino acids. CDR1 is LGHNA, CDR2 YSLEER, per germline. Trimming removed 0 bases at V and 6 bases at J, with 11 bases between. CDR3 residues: CASSQDRGIAGELFF. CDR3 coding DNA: TGCGCCAGCAGCCAAGATCGGGGAATCGCCGGGGAGCTGTTTTTT.

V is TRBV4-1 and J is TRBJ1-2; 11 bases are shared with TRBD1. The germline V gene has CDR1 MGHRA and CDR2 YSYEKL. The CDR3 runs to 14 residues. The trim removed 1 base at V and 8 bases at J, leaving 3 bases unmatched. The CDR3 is CASSQAGQGEGYTF. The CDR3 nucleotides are TGCGCCAGCAGCCAAGCGGGACAGGGGGAAGGCTACACCTTC.

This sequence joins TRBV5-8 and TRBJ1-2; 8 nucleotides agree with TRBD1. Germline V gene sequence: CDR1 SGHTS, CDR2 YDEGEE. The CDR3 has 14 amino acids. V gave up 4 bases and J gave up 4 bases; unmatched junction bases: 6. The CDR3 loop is CASSTRGRIYGYTF. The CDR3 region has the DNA TGTGCCAGCAGCACCAGGGGGCGAATCTATGGCTACACCTTC.

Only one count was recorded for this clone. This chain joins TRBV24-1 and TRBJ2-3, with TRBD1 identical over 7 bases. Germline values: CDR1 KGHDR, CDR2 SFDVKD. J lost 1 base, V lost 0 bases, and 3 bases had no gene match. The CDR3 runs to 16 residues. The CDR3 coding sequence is TGTGCCACCAGTGATTTGGGGGACAGAGGCACAGATACGCAGTATTTT. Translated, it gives CATSDLGDRGTDTQYF.

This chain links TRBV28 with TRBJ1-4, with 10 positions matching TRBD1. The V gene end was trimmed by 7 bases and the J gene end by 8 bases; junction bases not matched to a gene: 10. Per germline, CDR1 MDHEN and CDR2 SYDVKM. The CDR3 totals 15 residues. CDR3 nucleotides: TGTGCCAGCAAGACAGGGGGCAATGTTGGCGAAAAACTGTTTTTT. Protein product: CASKTGGNVGEKLFF.